One sample yielded the 28 T cell receptor beta chains listed below, sequenced in a study of T cells in women clearing cervical HPV infection. Sequencing was performed with immunoSEQ multiplex PCR; in TCRdb, only in-frame clones are kept and a portion is missing. The sample includes approximately 44,000 clones. The sample taken for sequencing was blood buffy coat. The receptor source for this set is a woman aged 18-70 years with a cervical HPV16 infection that either progressed to CIN3+ or cleared (not recorded which).

Notes on this clone: Read data end 3 residues before the CDR3 end; the end is taken from the germline J gene. The chain is built from TRBV29-1 and TRBJ2-3; 8 bases map to TRBD1. This CDR3 has 13 residues. V was pared by 8 bases and J by 2 bases, with 6 bases of the junction left unmatched. CDR1 SQVTM and CDR2 ANQGSEA come from the germline V gene. The DNA read from the CDR3 is TGCAGCATGCTCAGGGGGCTCACAGATACG. Protein product: CSMLRGLTDT. The CDR3, in full, reads CSMLRGLTDTQYF.

About this clone: The CDR3 extends 3 residues past the end of the read, so its final part is completed from the germline J gene. The genes are TRBV7-9 and TRBJ2-7; no clear D gene. Germline CDR1 is SEHNR and CDR2 is FQNEAQ (reference sequence). The CDR3 has 12 residues. Trimming took off 3 bases at V and 2 bases at J, with 5 bases between the two ends. CDR3 DNA, as far as it was read: TGTGCCAGCAGCTTTACGGCCTACGAG. It yields the protein CASSFTAYE. The whole CDR3 region reads CASSFTAYEQYF.

Measured by frequency, this clone is medium-sized. The sequence runs out 3 residues before the end of the CDR3; the remainder is reconstructed from the germline J gene. This rearrangement joins TRBV5-1 to TRBJ2-1, with TRBD2 matching over 10 bases. The CDR3 length is 15 residues. Germline V gives CDR1 SGHRS, CDR2 YFSETQ. Trimming at V came to 4 bases and at J to 9 bases, leaving 10 bases not matched to a gene. CDR3 region: CASSLSGGTRSEQFF. The DNA read from the CDR3 is TGCGCCAGCAGCCTTAGCGGGGGGACCCGTTCTGAG.

On this clone: The read halts 3 residues ahead of the CDR3 end, with the missing end drawn from the germline J gene. The V and J genes are TRBV20-1 and TRBJ2-5; 9 positions match TRBD2. Losses at the gene ends were 1 base for V and 3 bases for J; bases not matched to a gene: 6. CDR1 and CDR2 (germline): DFQATT, SNEGSKA (reference sequence). This CDR3 is built from 15 residues. CDR3 bases read: TGCAGTGCTAGAGGACTAGCGGAGACGGAAGAGACC. It is translated as CSARGLAETEET. The CDR3, in full, reads CSARGLAETEETQYF.

This clone is identified as medium-sized from frequency. The read halts 3 residues ahead of the CDR3 end, with the missing end drawn from the germline J gene. V is TRBV5-4 and J is TRBJ2-3; D is undetermined. This CDR3 is built from 14 residues. The V end lost 4 bases, the J end lost 4 bases, and 13 bases lay between the germline ends. The germline gives CDR1 SGHNT, CDR2 YYREEE (reference sequence). Partial CDR3 DNA: TGTGCCAGCAGCCCCGGGTCTTTTGCAGATACG. Translating it yields CASSPGSFADT. The whole CDR3 region reads CASSPGSFADTQYF.

The DNA read from the CDR3 is TGTGCCAGCAGCCGAGGTCAGGGGGCCGGCGGGGAG. This sequence encodes CASSRGQGAGGE. The complete CDR3 sequence is CASSRGQGAGGELFF. The V and J genes are TRBV4-2 and TRBJ2-2; 8 nucleotides match TRBD1. The read is 3 residues too short to cover the CDR3 end, so that end is filled in from the germline J gene. The CDR3 covers 15 residues. Germline lookup yields CDR1 LGHNA and CDR2 YNFKEQ. Germline trimming cut 4 bases from V and 7 bases from J; bases unmatched to any gene: 8.

The sequenced CDR3 bases are TGTGCCAGCAGTGAATATGAAAACAGC. Its protein product is CASSEYENS. The whole CDR3 sequence is CASSEYENSAFF. The chain carries TRBV6-1 and TRBJ1-1; D not resolved. Read sequence stops 3 residues before the CDR3 end, and the germline J gene provides the missing end. Germline values: CDR1 MNHNS, CDR2 SASEGT. This CDR3 region has 12 residues.

Note on this clone: The CDR3 extends 3 residues past the end of the read, so its final part is completed from the germline J gene. The chain combines TRBV5-4 with TRBJ2-1, with D maybe TRBD2 (6 bases). Germline CDR1 and CDR2: SGHNT and YYREEE (reference sequence). The CDR3 spans 15 residues. V gave up 0 bases and J gave up 0 bases, with 7 bases separating them. The sequenced CDR3 bases are TGTGCCAGCAGCTTGGTAGCGGTCTCCTACAATGAG. Residues: CASSLVAVSYNE. The CDR3, in full, reads CASSLVAVSYNEQFF.

The sequenced part of the CDR3 DNA is TGTGCCAGTAGTATTGGGGCTAGCGGGAGTCTTGTCGGGGAG. Residues: CASSIGASGSLVGE. The full-length CDR3 reads as CASSIGASGSLVGELFF. This chain links TRBV19 with TRBJ2-2, with TRBD2 identical over 10 bases. Read data end 3 residues before the CDR3 end; the end is taken from the germline J gene. The CDR3 length is 17 residues. The V gene end was trimmed by 3 bases and the J gene end by 7 bases; junction bases not matched to a gene: 11. From germline, CDR1 is LNHDA and CDR2 SQIVND (reference sequence).

A word on this clone: The missing CDR3 end, 3 residues past where the read stops, is filled in from the germline J gene. The rearrangement joins TRBV20-1 to TRBJ2-7, with 7 bases identical to TRBD2. Losses at the gene ends were 3 bases for V and 2 bases for J; bases not matched to a gene: 13. This CDR3 has 16 amino acids. The germline V gene encodes CDR1 DFQATT and CDR2 SNEGSKA (reference sequence). The CDR3 loop is CSAREIAGALAYEQYF. The sequenced CDR3 bases are TGCAGTGCTAGGGAGATTGCGGGAGCTCTAGCCTACGAG.

CDR3 bases read: TGTGCCAGCAGCTTTACAGGGGCTAATTCACCC. It is translated as CASSFTGANSP. The CDR3 in its entirety is CASSFTGANSPLHF. The V gene is TRBV7-3, the J gene TRBJ1-6; TRBD1 agrees at 7 bases. Coverage ceases 3 residues before the CDR3 finishes, and the germline J gene fills in the end. V trimming: 3 bases; J trimming: 6 bases; junction bases outside the gene matches: 2. The V gene's germline CDR1 is SGHTA and CDR2 FQGTGA. The CDR3 is 14 amino acids.

A remark on this clone: The read falls 3 residues short of the CDR3 end, and the missing part is taken from the germline J gene. The genes are TRBV20-1 and TRBJ1-1, with TRBD1 as a possible D gene (6 bases). The CDR3 loop spans 13 amino acids. The ends were cut back, 0 bases at V and 4 bases at J, with 9 bases in the middle. CDR1 and CDR2 from the germline V gene are DFQATT and SNEGSKA (reference sequence). CDR3 region: CSARDGGPTEAFF. The covered CDR3 bases are TGCAGTGCTAGAGATGGGGGCCCCACTGAA.

The CDR3 DNA, read in part, is TGTGCCAGCAACGGGACAGGGGACTACAATGAG. Translating gives CASNGTGDYNE. The entire CDR3 protein reads CASNGTGDYNEQFF. The chain couples TRBV7-9 to TRBJ2-1; TRBD1 aligns across 10 bases. The DNA ends 3 residues before the CDR3 does, and the rest of the CDR3 is filled in from the germline J gene. From germline, CDR1 is SEHNR and CDR2 FQNEAQ (reference sequence). The CDR3 has 14 amino acids. The trim removed 7 bases at V and 3 bases at J, leaving 3 bases unmatched.

Comment on this clone: The read terminates 3 residues before the CDR3 end, so the remaining end is supplied by the germline J gene. V is TRBV2 and J is TRBJ2-1, with a weak D call TRBD2 (7 bases). Germline V gives CDR1 SNHLY, CDR2 FYNNEI. Trimming left V 7 bases short and J 7 bases short, with 14 bases between. The CDR3 has 13 residues. The CDR3 DNA, read in part, is TGTGCCAGCAAGGTCGGGGGGCTAAATGAG. Translation gives CASKVGGLNE. The whole CDR3 protein reads CASKVGGLNEQFF.

Note on this clone: The read terminates 3 residues before the CDR3 end, so the remaining end is supplied by the germline J gene. This chain connects TRBV4-1 to TRBJ2-2; 8 bases map to TRBD2. Germline assignment: CDR1 MGHRA and CDR2 YSYEKL. J lost 7 bases, V lost 4 bases, and 5 bases had no gene match. This CDR3 has 14 amino acids. The part of the CDR3 DNA that was read is TGCGCCAGCAGCCCCTTCGCGGGGGGCGGGGAG. Translation gives CASSPFAGGGE. Given in full, the CDR3 is CASSPFAGGGELFF.

A remark on this clone: The DNA ends 3 residues before the CDR3 does, and the rest of the CDR3 is filled in from the germline J gene. The chain employs TRBV2 and TRBJ2-1; D is unresolved. V gave up 5 bases and J gave up 0 bases, with 8 bases separating them. The germline V gene encodes CDR1 SNHLY and CDR2 FYNNEI. The CDR3 sequence is 14 residues long. The sequenced part of the CDR3 DNA is TGTGCCAGCAGTCGGTTGGTCTCCTACAATGAG. The encoded protein is CASSRLVSYNE. The whole CDR3 protein reads CASSRLVSYNEQFF.

Concerning this clone itself: The CDR3 is cut off 3 residues early in the read; its end comes from the germline J gene. The chain carries TRBV20-1 and TRBJ1-6; D remains ambiguous. This CDR3 has 15 residues. V lost 0 bases, J lost 1 base, and 7 bases lay in between. Germline CDR1 DFQATT, CDR2 SNEGSKA (reference sequence). This CDR3 is CSAREGRSYNSPLHF. The sequenced part of the CDR3 DNA is TGCAGTGCTAGAGAAGGGCGTTCCTATAATTCACCC.

A remark on this clone: The missing CDR3 end, 3 residues past where the read stops, is filled in from the germline J gene. This chain connects TRBV16 to TRBJ1-5; 8 positions match TRBD1. V dropped 0 bases and J dropped 4; count of bases not matched to a gene: 5. This CDR3 has 16 amino acids. Per the germline V gene, CDR1 is KGHSY and CDR2 is FQNENV. Incomplete CDR3 DNA: TGTGCCAGCAGCCAATCGTTGACAGGGGCTAATCAGCCC. It encodes CASSQSLTGANQP. The whole CDR3 sequence reads CASSQSLTGANQPQHF.

To note about this clone: The read halts 3 residues ahead of the CDR3 end, with the missing end drawn from the germline J gene. This chain connects TRBV30 to TRBJ1-6; 7 positions match TRBD1. Germline V gene lookup returns CDR1 GTSNPN and CDR2 SVGIG (reference sequence). The CDR3 totals 17 residues. V was clipped by 4 bases and J by 7 bases; unmatched bases: 16. Here the CDR3 reads CAWTILAGAGGNSPLHF. CDR3 DNA (partial): TGTGCCTGGACGATACTAGCGGGGGCAGGGGGAAATTCACCC.

The sequenced CDR3 bases are TGTGCCAGCTCATCCGGACAGGGAAGAGGC. It specifies CASSSGQGRG. The whole CDR3 sequence reads CASSSGQGRGYTF. The chain recombines TRBV18 with TRBJ1-2; 8 bases agree with TRBD1. Read coverage stops 3 residues before the CDR3 terminus; the germline J gene supplies the remainder. Germline lookup yields CDR1 KGHSH and CDR2 LQKENI. This CDR3 is 13 amino acids long.

Remarks on this clone: The read gets to within 3 residues of the CDR3 end, and the germline J gene fills in the rest. The gene calls are TRBV5-8 and TRBJ2-1, with 16 bases fitting TRBD2. CDR3 length equals 15 residues. Germline V gives CDR1 SGHTS, CDR2 YDEGEE. The J segment lost 8 bases and the V segment lost 3 bases, leaving 2 bases of the junction unmatched. The CDR3 protein is CASSSGTSGRDEQFF. The CDR3 bases that were read are TGTGCCAGCAGCTCGGGGACTAGCGGGAGGGATGAG.

About this clone itself: Sequencing ends 3 residues short of the CDR3 end; the germline J gene provides the rest. V and J are TRBV7-9 and TRBJ2-5; D unresolved. Trimming took off 5 bases at V and 7 bases at J, with 14 bases between the two ends. This CDR3 contains 13 residues. CDR1 and CDR2 from the germline V gene are SEHNR and FQNEAQ (reference sequence). CDR3 DNA (partial): TGTGCCAGCAGCCCCCCCCTTGAGCGGACC. Protein product: CASSPPLERT. The entire CDR3 reads CASSPPLERTQYF.

For this clone: The read ends 3 residues shy of where the CDR3 ends; the end is completed using the germline J gene. The gene calls are TRBV20-1 and TRBJ1-2; 7 nucleotides match TRBD1. V lost 6 bases, J lost 3 bases, and 7 bases stayed unmatched. The CDR3 is 13 residues long. Germline lookup yields CDR1 DFQATT and CDR2 SNEGSKA (reference sequence). CDR3 DNA (partial): TGCAGTGCCCAGACAGGGTCCCACTATGGC. Residues: CSAQTGSHYG. The full CDR3 protein is CSAQTGSHYGYTF.

CDR3 bases read: TGCAGTGCTAGAGATGGAGGTGGGACAGCGGGGGGGCCGAACACCGGGGAG. Translated: CSARDGGGTAGGPNTGE. The CDR3, in full, reads CSARDGGGTAGGPNTGELFF. The chain has TRBV20-1 and TRBJ2-2; 10 nucleotides match TRBD2. The read ends 3 residues shy of where the CDR3 ends; the end is completed using the germline J gene. The CDR3 runs 20 residues. CDR1 is DFQATT and CDR2 is SNEGSKA in the germline V gene (reference sequence). After removal of 0 bases from V and 0 bases from J, the junction contained 13 bases not matched to a gene.

In the case of this clone: Read sequence stops 3 residues before the CDR3 end, and the germline J gene provides the missing end. The genes are TRBV2 and TRBJ2-1; TRBD1 might be the D (5 bases). Germline V gene data show CDR1 as SNHLY and CDR2 as FYNNEI. The CDR3 runs to 15 residues. Trimming cost V 4 bases and J 5 bases, with 15 bases left between them. CDR3 DNA, as far as it was read: TGTGCCAGCAGTGTGACAGAGAATCTGAACAATGAG. The encoded protein is CASSVTENLNNE. The whole CDR3 sequence is CASSVTENLNNEQFF.

About this clone: The CDR3 end falls 3 residues outside the read, so it is completed with the germline J gene. The rearrangement uses TRBV7-3 and TRBJ2-3; TRBD2 matches at 10 bases. The CDR3 length is 18 residues. Per the germline V gene, CDR1 is SGHTA and CDR2 is FQGTGA. V dropped 1 base and J dropped 1; count of bases not matched to a gene: 8. The CDR3: CASSLNPSGSWGTDTQYF. The sequenced part of the CDR3 DNA is TGTGCCAGCAGCTTAAACCCTAGCGGGAGTTGGGGCACAGATACG. Looking up the rest from reference TRBV7-3 and TRBJ2-3 gives the full variable domain: GAGVSQTPSNKVTEKGKYVELRCDPISGHTALYWYRQSLGQGPEFLIYFQGTGAADDSGLPNDRFFAVRPEGSVSTLKIQRTERGDSAVYLCASSLNPSGSWGTDTQYFGPGTRLTVL.

Concerning this clone itself: The observed sequence ends 3 residues before the CDR3 terminus, with the missing tail filled in from the germline J gene. The J gene is TRBJ1-2, the V gene TRBV30; a weak D match, TRBD1 (6 bases). Germline-derived CDR1 and CDR2 are GTSNPN and SVGIG (reference sequence). This CDR3 contains 17 residues. The ends were cut back, 5 bases at V and 4 bases at J, with 26 bases in the middle. The sequenced CDR3 bases are TGTGCCTGGGCGGGACACGGCTCCCGGGCCGGGATCTATGGC. The encoded protein is CAWAGHGSRAGIYG. The CDR3 reads in full as CAWAGHGSRAGIYGYTF.

A word on this clone: Coverage ceases 3 residues before the CDR3 finishes, and the germline J gene fills in the end. The rearrangement joins TRBV7-9 to TRBJ2-7; TRBD1 aligns across 7 bases. Germline V CDR1 and CDR2: SEHNR, FQNEAQ (reference sequence). The CDR3 spans 14 residues. The J segment lost 3 bases and the V segment lost 4 bases, leaving 6 bases of the junction unmatched. The CDR3 sequence is CASSSTGMNYEQYF. The covered CDR3 bases are TGTGCCAGCAGCTCGACAGGGATGAACTACGAG.